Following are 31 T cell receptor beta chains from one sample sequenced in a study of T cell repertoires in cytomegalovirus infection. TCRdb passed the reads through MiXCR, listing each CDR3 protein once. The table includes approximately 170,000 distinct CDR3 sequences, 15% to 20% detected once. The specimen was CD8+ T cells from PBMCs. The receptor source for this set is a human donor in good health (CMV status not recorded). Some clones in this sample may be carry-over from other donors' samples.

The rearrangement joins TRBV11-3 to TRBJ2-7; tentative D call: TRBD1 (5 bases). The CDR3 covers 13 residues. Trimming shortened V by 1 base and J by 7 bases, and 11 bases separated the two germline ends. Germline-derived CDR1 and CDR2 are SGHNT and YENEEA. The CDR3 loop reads CASSLGQNFEQYF. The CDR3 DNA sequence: TGTGCCAGCAGCTTAGGACAGAATTTTGAGCAGTACTTC.

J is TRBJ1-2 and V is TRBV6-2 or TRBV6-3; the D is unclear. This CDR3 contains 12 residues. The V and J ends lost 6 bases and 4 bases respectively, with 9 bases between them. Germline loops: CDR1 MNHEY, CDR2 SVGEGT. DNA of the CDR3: TGTGCCAGCAGGGACGGAATCTATGGCTACACCTTC. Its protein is CASRDGIYGYTF.

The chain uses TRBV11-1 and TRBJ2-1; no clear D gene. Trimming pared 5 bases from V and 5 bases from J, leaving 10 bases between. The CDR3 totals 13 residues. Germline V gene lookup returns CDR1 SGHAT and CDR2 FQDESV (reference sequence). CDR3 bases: TGTGCCAGCAGCCGAAGACTGAACAATGAGCAGTTCTTC. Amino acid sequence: CASSRRLNNEQFF.

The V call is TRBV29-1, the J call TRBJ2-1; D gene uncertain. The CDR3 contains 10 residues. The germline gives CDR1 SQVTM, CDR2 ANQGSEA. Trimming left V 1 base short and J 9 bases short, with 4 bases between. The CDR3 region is CSVEAPEQFF. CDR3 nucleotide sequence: TGCAGCGTTGAAGCCCCTGAGCAGTTCTTC.

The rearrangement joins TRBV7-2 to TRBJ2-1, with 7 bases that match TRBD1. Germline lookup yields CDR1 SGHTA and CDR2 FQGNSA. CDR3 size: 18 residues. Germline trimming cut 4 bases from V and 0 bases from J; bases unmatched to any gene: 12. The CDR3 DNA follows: TGTGCCAGCAGCTCGCCTTGGGACAGCTTAAGCTCCTACAATGAGCAGTTCTTC. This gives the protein CASSSPWDSLSSYNEQFF.

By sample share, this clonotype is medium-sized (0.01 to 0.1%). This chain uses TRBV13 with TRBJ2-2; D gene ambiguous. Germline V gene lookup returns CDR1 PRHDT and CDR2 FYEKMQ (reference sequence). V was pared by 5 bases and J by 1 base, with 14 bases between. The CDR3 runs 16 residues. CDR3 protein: CASSRTGSWNTGELFF. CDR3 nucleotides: TGTGCCAGCAGCCGAACGGGCAGCTGGAACACCGGGGAGCTGTTTTTT.

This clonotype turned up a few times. CDR3 in DNA: TGTGCCAGCAGCAAGGGACTAGCGGGAACTTACGAGCAGTACTTC. This gives the protein CASSKGLAGTYEQYF. The chain recombines TRBV5-4 with TRBJ2-7; 13 nucleotides match TRBD2. The CDR3 contains 15 residues. With V trimmed by 4 bases and J by 4 bases, 5 bases remained unmatched. Germline values: CDR1 SGHNT, CDR2 YYREEE (reference sequence).

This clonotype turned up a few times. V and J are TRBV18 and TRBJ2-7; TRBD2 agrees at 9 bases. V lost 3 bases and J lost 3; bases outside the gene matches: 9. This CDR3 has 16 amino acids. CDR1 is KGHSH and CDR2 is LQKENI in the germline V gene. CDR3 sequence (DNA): TGTGCCAGCTCACCGAGGGAGACTAGCGGAGGCTACGAGCAGTACTTC. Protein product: CASSPRETSGGYEQYF.

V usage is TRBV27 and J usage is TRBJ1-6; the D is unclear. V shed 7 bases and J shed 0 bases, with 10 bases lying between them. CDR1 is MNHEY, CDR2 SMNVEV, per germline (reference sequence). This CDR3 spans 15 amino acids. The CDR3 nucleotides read TGTGCCAGCACCTTGGACTACTCCTATAATTCACCCCTCCACTTT. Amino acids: CASTLDYSYNSPLHF.

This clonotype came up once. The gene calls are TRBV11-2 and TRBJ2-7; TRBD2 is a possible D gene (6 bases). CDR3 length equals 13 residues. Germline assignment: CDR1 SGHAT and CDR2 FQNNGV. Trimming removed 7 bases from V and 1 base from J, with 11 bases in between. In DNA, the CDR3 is TGTGCCAGCACCGTCGGGAGTTCCTACGAGCAGTACTTC. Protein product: CASTVGSSYEQYF.

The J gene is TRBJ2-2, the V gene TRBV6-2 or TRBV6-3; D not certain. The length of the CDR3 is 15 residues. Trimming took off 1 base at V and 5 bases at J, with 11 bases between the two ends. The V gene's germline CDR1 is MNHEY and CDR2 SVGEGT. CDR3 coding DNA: TGTGCCAGCAGTTACTTCGATTGGGGAACCGGGGAGCTGTTTTTT. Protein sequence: CASSYFDWGTGELFF.

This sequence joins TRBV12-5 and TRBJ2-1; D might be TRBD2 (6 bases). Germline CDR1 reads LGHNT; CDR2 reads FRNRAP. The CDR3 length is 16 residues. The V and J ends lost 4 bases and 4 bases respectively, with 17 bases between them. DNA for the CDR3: TGTGCTAGTGGTTCCACCCCTAGCGACAGTTACAATGAGCAGTTCTTC. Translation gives CASGSTPSDSYNEQFF.

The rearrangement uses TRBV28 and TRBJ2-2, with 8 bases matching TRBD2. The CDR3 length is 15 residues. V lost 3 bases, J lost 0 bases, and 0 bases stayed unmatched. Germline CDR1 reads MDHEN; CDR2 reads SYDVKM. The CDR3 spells CASSFSGANTGELFF. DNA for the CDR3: TGTGCCAGCAGTTTTAGCGGGGCGAACACCGGGGAGCTGTTTTTT.

The CDR3 sequence is CSVENFGETQYF. Written as DNA, the CDR3 is TGCAGCGTTGAAAATTTCGGGGAGACCCAGTACTTC. The chain has TRBV29-1 and TRBJ2-5; D ambiguous. Trimming shortened V by 2 bases and J by 5 bases, and 9 bases separated the two germline ends. Germline lookup yields CDR1 SQVTM and CDR2 ANQGSEA. The CDR3 spans 12 residues.

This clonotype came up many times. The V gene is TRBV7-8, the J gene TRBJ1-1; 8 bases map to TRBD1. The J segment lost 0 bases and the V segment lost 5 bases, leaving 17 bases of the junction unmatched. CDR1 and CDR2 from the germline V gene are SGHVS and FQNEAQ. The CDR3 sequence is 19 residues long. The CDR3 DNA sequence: TGTGCCAGCAGCCCTATCGCGACAGGGGTTGAGGTAATGAACACTGAAGCTTTCTTT. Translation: CASSPIATGVEVMNTEAFF. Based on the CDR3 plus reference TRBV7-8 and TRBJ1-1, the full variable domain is GAGVSQSPRYKVAKRGQDVALRCDPISGHVSLFWYQQALGQGPEFLTYFQNEAQLDKSGLPSDRFFAERPEGSVSTLKIQRTQQEDSAVYLCASSPIATGVEVMNTEAFFGQGTRLTVV.

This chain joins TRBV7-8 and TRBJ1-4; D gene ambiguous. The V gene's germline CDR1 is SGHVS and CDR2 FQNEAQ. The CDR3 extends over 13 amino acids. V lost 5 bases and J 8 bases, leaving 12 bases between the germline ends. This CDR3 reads CASSQPGGEKLFF. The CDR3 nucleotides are TGTGCCAGCAGCCAGCCGGGTGGCGAAAAACTGTTTTTT.

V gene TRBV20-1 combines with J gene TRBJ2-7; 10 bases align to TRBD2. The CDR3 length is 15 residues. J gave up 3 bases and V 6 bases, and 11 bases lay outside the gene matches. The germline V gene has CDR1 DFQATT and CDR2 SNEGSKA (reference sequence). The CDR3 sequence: CSAPPWIAGGYEQYF. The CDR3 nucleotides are TGCAGTGCCCCACCGTGGATAGCGGGAGGCTACGAGCAGTACTTC.

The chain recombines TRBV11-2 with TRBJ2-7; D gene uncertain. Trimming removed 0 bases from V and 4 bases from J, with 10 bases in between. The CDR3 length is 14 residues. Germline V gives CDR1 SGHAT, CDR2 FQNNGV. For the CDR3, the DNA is TGTGCCAGCAGCTTAGACCCCCGCCGATACGAGCAGTACTTC. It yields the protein CASSLDPRRYEQYF.

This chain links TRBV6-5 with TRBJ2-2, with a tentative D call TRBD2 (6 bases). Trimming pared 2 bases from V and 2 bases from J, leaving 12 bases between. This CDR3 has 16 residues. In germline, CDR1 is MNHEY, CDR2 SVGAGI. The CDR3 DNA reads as TGTGCCAGCAGTTACGACGCGGGACTTAACACCGGGGAGCTGTTTTTT. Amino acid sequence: CASSYDAGLNTGELFF.

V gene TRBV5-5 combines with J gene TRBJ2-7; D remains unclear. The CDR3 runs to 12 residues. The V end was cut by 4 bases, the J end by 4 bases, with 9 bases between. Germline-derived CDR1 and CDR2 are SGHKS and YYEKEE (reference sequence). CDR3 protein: CASSVTEYEQYF. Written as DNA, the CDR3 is TGTGCCAGCAGCGTTACAGAGTACGAGCAGTACTTC.

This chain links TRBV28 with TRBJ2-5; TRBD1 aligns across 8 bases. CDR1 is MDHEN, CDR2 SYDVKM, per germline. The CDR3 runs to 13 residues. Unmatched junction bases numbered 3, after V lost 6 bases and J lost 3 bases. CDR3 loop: CASSDRGEETQYF. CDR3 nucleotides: TGTGCCAGCAGCGACAGGGGTGAAGAGACCCAGTACTTC.

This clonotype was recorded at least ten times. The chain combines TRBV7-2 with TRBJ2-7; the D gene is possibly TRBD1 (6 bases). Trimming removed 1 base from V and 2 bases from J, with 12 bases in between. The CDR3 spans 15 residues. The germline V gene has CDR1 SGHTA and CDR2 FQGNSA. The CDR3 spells CASSLGVSGAYEQYF. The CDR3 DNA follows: TGTGCCAGCAGCTTAGGAGTCTCAGGGGCCTACGAGCAGTACTTC.

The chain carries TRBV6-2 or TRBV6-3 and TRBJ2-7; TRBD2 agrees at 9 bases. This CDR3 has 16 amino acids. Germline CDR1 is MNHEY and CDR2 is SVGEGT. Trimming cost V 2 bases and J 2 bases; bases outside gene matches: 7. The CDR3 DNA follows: TGTGCCAGCAGTTACCCCGTAGCGGGAGACCCCTACGAGCAGTACTTC. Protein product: CASSYPVAGDPYEQYF.

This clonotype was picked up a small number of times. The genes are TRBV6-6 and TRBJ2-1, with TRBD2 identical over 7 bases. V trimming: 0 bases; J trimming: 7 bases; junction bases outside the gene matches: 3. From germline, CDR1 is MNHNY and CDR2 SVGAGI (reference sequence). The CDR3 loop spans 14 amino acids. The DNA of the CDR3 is TGTGCCAGCAGTTACTCGGGGGGGAAAAATGAGCAGTTCTTC. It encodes CASSYSGGKNEQFF.

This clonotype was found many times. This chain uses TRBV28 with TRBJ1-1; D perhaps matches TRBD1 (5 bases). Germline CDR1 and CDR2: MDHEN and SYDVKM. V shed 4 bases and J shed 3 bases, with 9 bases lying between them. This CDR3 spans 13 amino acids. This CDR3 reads CASSYLGDTEAFF. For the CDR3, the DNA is TGTGCCAGCAGTTATCTAGGGGACACTGAAGCTTTCTTT.

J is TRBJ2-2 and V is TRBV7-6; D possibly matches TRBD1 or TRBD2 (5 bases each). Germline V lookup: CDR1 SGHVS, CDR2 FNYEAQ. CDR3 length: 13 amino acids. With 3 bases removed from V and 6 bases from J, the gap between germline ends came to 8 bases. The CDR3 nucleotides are TGTGCCAGCAGCTTGGGGGTTCCCGGGGAGCTGTTTTTT. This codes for CASSLGVPGELFF. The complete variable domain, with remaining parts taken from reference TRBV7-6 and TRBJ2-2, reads GAGVSQSPRYKVTKRGQDVALRCDPISGHVSLYWYRQALGQGPEFLTYFNYEAQQDKSGLPNDRFSAERPEGSISTLTIQRTEQRDSAMYRCASSLGVPGELFFGEGSRLTVL.

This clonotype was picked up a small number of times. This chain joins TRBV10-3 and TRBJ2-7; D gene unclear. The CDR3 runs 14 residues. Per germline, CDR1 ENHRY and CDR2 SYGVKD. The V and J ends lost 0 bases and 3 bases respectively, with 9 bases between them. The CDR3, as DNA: TGTGCCATCAGTGAGTCCGACTGGCACTACGAGCAGTACTTC. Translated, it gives CAISESDWHYEQYF.

CDR3 residues: CASSPIGIPYEQYF. CDR3 nucleotides: TGTGCCAGCAGCCCTATTGGGATCCCCTACGAGCAGTACTTC. V is TRBV7-9 and J is TRBJ2-7; no reliable D call. Germline V gives CDR1 SEHNR, CDR2 FQNEAQ (reference sequence). The CDR3 length is 14 residues. V was trimmed by 5 bases and J by 2 bases, leaving 13 bases between them.

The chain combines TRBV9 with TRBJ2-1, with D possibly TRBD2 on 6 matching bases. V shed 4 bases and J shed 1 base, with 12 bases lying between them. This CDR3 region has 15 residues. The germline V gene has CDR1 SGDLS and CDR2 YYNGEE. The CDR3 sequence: CASSSTSASYNEQFF. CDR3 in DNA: TGTGCCAGCAGCTCGACTAGTGCTTCCTACAATGAGCAGTTCTTC.

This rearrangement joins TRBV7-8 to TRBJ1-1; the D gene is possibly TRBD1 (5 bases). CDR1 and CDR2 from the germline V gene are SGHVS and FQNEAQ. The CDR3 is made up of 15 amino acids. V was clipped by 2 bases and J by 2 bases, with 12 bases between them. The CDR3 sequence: CASSLRRDGNTEAFF. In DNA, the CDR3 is TGTGCCAGCAGCTTACGAAGGGACGGAAACACTGAAGCTTTCTTT.

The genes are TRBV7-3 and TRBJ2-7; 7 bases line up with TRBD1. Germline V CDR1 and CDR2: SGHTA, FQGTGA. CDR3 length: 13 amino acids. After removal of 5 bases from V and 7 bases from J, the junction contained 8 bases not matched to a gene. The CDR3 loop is CASSLLPGGEQYF. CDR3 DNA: TGTGCCAGCAGCCTACTGCCAGGGGGTGAGCAGTACTTC. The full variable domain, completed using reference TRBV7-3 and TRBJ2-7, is GAGVSQTPSNKVTEKGKYVELRCDPISGHTALYWYRQSLGQGPEFLIYFQGTGAADDSGLPNDRFFAVRPEGSVSTLKIQRTERGDSAVYLCASSLLPGGEQYFGPGTRLTVT.